This entry is about one TCR beta chain. The sample is drawn from a study of T cells in Graves' hyperthyroidism and ophthalmopathy. As for the study in general: Pretreatment peripheral blood was obtained at initial diagnosis.

The V gene end was trimmed by 8 bases and the J gene end by 8 bases; junction bases not matched to a gene: 7. The CDR3 is 12 residues long. In germline, CDR1 is MGHDK, CDR2 SYGVNS. TCR beta CDR3 sequences were amplified from RNA transcripts. A set of HTBI primers served as the primers for a first-round RT-PCR of the TCR CDR3. In TCRdb, the multiplex PCR reads were re-called with MiXCR into one record per CDR3 protein. The sample shows fewer than 550,000 distinct CDR3 sequences, approximately 25% of them seen only once. Under 3 months was the duration of disease in ophthalmopathy patients, who also had a Clinical Activity Score of at least 3 and a NOSPECS grade of at least 4.

The receptor comes from a woman in her thirties with Graves' ophthalmopathy. The chain carries TRBV25-1 and TRBJ1-2, with 8 bases matching TRBD1. The material sequenced was blood. The CDR3 bases are TGTGCCAGCGGCGACAGGGGCGGCGGCTACACCTTC. Translated: CASGDRGGGYTF.